This is a list of T cell receptor beta chains from one sample in a study of blood T cells in healthy people across ages. TCRdb used MiXCR to reprocess the 5' RACE reads, holding one entry per CDR3 protein. The sample lists 1,300,000 or so distinct CDR3 sequences; 59% were seen once. The sample comprised blood. These receptors originate from a young man in good health. The CDR3 runs from the conserved cysteine through the conserved F or W. A D gene is named only where the DNA matches it firmly. Some rows mark clone size as missing; the rest say once, few, many or name a class of expanded clone.

TRBV11-1	NA	TRBJ2-1	TRBD1	TGTGCCAGCAGCTTTGGGGACAGGGGGGGTACTGAGCAGTTCTTC	CASSFGDRGGTEQFF
TRBV10-3	NA	TRBJ2-3	TRBD1	TGTGCCATCAGAGGACAGGGATCTAGCACAGATACGCAGTATTTT	CAIRGQGSSTDTQYF
TRBV5-1	few	TRBJ2-7	NA	TGCGCCAGCAGCTTTGGGAGGGGACAGGCCCTAGGGGGCCTTTCTTACGAGCAGTACTTC	CASSFGRGQALGGLSYEQYF
TRBV9	NA	TRBJ2-6	NA	TGTGCCAGCAGCGTAAAAGGGGCGGGCAGGGTCACCGCAGGGGCCAACGTCCTGACTTTC	CASSVKGAGRVTAGANVLTF
TRBV20-1	NA	TRBJ2-3	TRBD2	TGCAGTGCTAGGCTCATAGCGGGAGACACAGATACGCAGTATTTT	CSARLIAGDTDTQYF
TRBV20-1	NA	TRBJ2-7	NA	TGCAGTGCTCTCAGGGTACCGGATAACTCCTACGAGCAGTACTTC	CSALRVPDNSYEQYF
TRBV27	once	TRBJ2-7	TRBD1	TGTGCCAGCAGTCCCGGGACAGGGGACAACGAGCAGTACTTC	CASSPGTGDNEQYF
TRBV20-1	few	TRBJ1-2	NA	TGCAGTGCTAGGGTGACCGGGACTAACTATGGCTACACCTTC	CSARVTGTNYGYTF
TRBV6-6	few	TRBJ2-1	TRBD2	TGTGCCAGCAGCCCCCCTCTAGCGGGGGTGGTTGATGAGCAGTTCTTC	CASSPPLAGVVDEQFF
TRBV27	NA	TRBJ1-4	NA	TGTGCCAGCAGTTTATCTCCCAGGGTAATTTACCCCAATGAAAAACTGTTTTTT	CASSLSPRVIYPNEKLFF
TRBV11-2	few	TRBJ2-1	NA	TGTGCCAGCAGCTTAAGTACATTCTCCTACAATGAGCAGTTCTTC	CASSLSTFSYNEQFF
TRBV20-1	once	TRBJ2-3	NA	TGCAGTGGAGGAGGGGGGGCCCCAGATACGCAGTATTTT	CSGGGGAPDTQYF
TRBV27	NA	TRBJ1-5	NA	TGTGCCAGCAGTTCCCTAGATGGGGGGAACACTCAGCCCCAGCATTTT	CASSSLDGGNTQPQHF
TRBV6-1	NA	TRBJ2-4	TRBD2	TGTGCCAGCACCTTTGCAGGACTAGCGGGAGGGAAAAACATTCAGTACTTC	CASTFAGLAGGKNIQYF
TRBV20-1	few	TRBJ1-2	TRBD1	TGCAGTGCTAGAGATACTGGGACAGTCTATGGCTACACCTTC	CSARDTGTVYGYTF
TRBV14	NA	TRBJ2-1	NA	TGTGCCAGCAGCCAAGAAACAGGGTTCAATGAGCAGTTCTTC	CASSQETGFNEQFF